This T cell receptor beta chain was identified during a study of blood T cell repertoires in COVID-19. Study in general: Researchers got acute and convalescent COVID-19 samples from the United States, Italy and Spain.

Some clones are missing from TCRdb's copy, which holds only in-frame ones; the method was immunoSEQ multiplex PCR. The table lists approximately 150,000 clones, about 81% of them singletons, with roughly 11% in the top ten. The CDR3 consists of 12 residues. The germline V gene has CDR1 SNHLY and CDR2 FYNNEI. The ends were cut back, 7 bases at V and 11 bases at J, with 12 bases in the middle. Input material: peripheral blood. The TCR was taken from a human donor in a cohort sampled during active COVID-19. This rearrangement joins TRBV2 to TRBJ1-6, with D unresolved. CDR3 nucleotides: TGTGCCAGCAATCAAGGGAGGACACCCCTCCACTTT. It specifies CASNQGRTPLHF.